The source of this T cell receptor beta chain is a study of shared clonotypes between healthy human individuals. Findings and caveats of the study: Some naive CD4 clonotypes, around 4.9%, turned up in common across a handful of donors.

About this clone itself: The antigen is undetermined.

The germline gives CDR1 SGHTA, CDR2 FQGTGA. J gave up 4 bases and V 1 base, and 4 bases lay outside the gene matches. The CDR3 has 15 residues. Positively selected for CCR7, the CD45RO-negative cells used as naive CD8 cells excluded terminally differentiated effector memory CD45RA+ cells. The assay was immunoSEQ multiplex PCR, and TCRdb's table has in-frame clones only and misses some. The sample has about 2.1 million clones; approximately 92% are singletons. This receptor was taken from a man in his late teens or twenties in good health. Some clones in this sample may be carry-over from other donors' samples. This chain joins TRBV7-3 and TRBJ2-3; 8 bases are a match to TRBD2. Specimen: naive CD8+ T cells from PBMCs. The CDR3 reads CASSLSGGTADTQYF. In DNA, the CDR3 is TGTGCCAGCAGCTTAAGCGGGGGGACGGCAGATACGCAGTATTTT.